What follows are 23 T cell receptor beta chains derived from one specimen sequenced in a study of PD-L1 blockade in urothelial cancer. Time point here: peripheral blood 6 weeks after treatment start. The repertoire was sequenced with immunoSEQ multiplex PCR; TCRdb's copy has only in-frame clones and lacks some. Found here are under 150,000 clones, approximately 90% of them singletons; the top ten hold around 1.7%. The sequenced sample was PBMCs, obtained around atezolizumab (anti-PD-L1) treatment. The receptor set was obtained from a man aged 55-75 years with urothelial cancer.

This rearrangement joins TRBV5-1 to TRBJ2-5; D remains unclear. Trimming shortened V by 4 bases and J by 5 bases, and 15 bases separated the two germline ends. Germline V gene lookup returns CDR1 SGHRS and CDR2 YFSETQ. CDR3 length equals 14 residues. The CDR3, as DNA: TGCGCCAGCAGCGAAGCCTCATACGAGGAGACCCAGTACTTC. Translating gives CASSEASYEETQYF.

The V call is TRBV6-6, the J call TRBJ1-2; no clear D gene. Germline loops: CDR1 MNHNY, CDR2 SVGAGI (reference sequence). The CDR3 runs to 14 residues. Trimming took off 0 bases at V and 4 bases at J, with 9 bases between the two ends. The CDR3 region is CASSYSGEPYGYTF. The CDR3 nucleotides read TGTGCCAGCAGTTACTCCGGGGAGCCCTATGGCTACACCTTC.

The gene calls are TRBV5-1 and TRBJ1-4; 7 bases align to TRBD1. Germline V gives CDR1 SGHRS, CDR2 YFSETQ. CDR3 size: 15 residues. V shed 3 bases, J shed 0 bases, and the junction held 2 bases outside the gene matches. The CDR3 region is CASSWQGATNEKLFF. The DNA for the CDR3 is TGCGCCAGCAGCTGGCAGGGGGCAACTAATGAAAAACTGTTTTTT.

This chain uses TRBV9 with TRBJ2-5; 15 nucleotides agree with TRBD2. Germline V gene sequence: CDR1 SGDLS, CDR2 YYNGEE. V gave up 3 bases and J gave up 1 base; unmatched junction bases: 7. The CDR3 totals 18 residues. The chain's CDR3 is CASSEGGLAGGLQETQYF. The CDR3 DNA sequence: TGTGCCAGCAGCGAGGGGGGACTAGCGGGAGGACTCCAAGAGACCCAGTACTTC.

This sequence joins TRBV9 and TRBJ1-3; D may be TRBD1 (6 bases). The CDR3 consists of 15 residues. The germline CDR1 and CDR2 sequences are SGDLS and YYNGEE. Trimming stripped 4 bases from V and 5 bases from J, with 16 bases between. DNA of the CDR3: TGTGCCAGCAGCTTCCAGGCGGACAGTCGAAACACCATATATTTT. Translating gives CASSFQADSRNTIYF.

The rearrangement uses TRBV5-4 and TRBJ2-3, with 12 bases fitting TRBD2. The CDR3 has 16 residues. Germline-derived CDR1 and CDR2 are SGHNT and YYREEE (reference sequence). V lost 0 bases to trimming and J lost 10 bases; unmatched junction nucleotides: 9. The CDR3 loop reads CASSLVLAGGDHPQYF. The CDR3 DNA sequence: TGTGCCAGCAGCTTGGTACTAGCGGGAGGAGACCATCCGCAGTATTTT.

The V and J genes are TRBV25-1 and TRBJ2-4; TRBD1 matches at 9 bases. V lost 4 bases, J lost 0 bases, and 4 bases stayed unmatched. CDR1 and CDR2 from the germline V gene are MGHDK and SYGVNS. The CDR3 runs 16 residues. The CDR3 bases are TGTGCCAGCAGTGGGGGACAGGGCCTAGCCAAAAACATTCAGTACTTC. It specifies CASSGGQGLAKNIQYF.

This chain connects TRBV7-9 to TRBJ2-7, with D perhaps TRBD2 (5 bases). The CDR3 runs to 18 residues. CDR1 SEHNR and CDR2 FQNEAQ come from the germline V gene (reference sequence). V gave up 1 base and J gave up 3 bases, with 22 bases separating them. This CDR3 is CASSLGGSAGLPLYEQYF. The CDR3 DNA reads TGTGCCAGCAGCTTAGGGGGTAGCGCCGGGCTTCCACTCTACGAGCAGTACTTC.

CDR3 nucleotides: TGCGCCAGCAGCCAAGACTCGCAGGGCTATGAGCAGTTCTTC. Protein sequence: CASSQDSQGYEQFF. This sequence joins TRBV4-3 and TRBJ2-1, with D possibly TRBD1 on 5 matching bases. The V end was cut by 0 bases, the J end by 8 bases, with 11 bases between. Germline CDR1 LGHNA, CDR2 YSLEER. This CDR3 contains 14 residues.

The chain couples TRBV11-3 to TRBJ2-3; 8 positions agree with TRBD1. CDR1 SGHNT and CDR2 YENEEA come from the germline V gene. Trimming took 5 bases from V and 1 from J; bases not matched to a gene: 8. The CDR3 length is 16 residues. CDR3 nucleotides: TGTGCCAGCAGCCCCGGCCCGGGACAGGGCACAGATACGCAGTATTTT. Encoded protein: CASSPGPGQGTDTQYF.

The genes are TRBV21-1 and TRBJ1-3. TRBV21-1 is listed as a pseudogene. The CDR3 runs 16 residues. CDR3 bases: TGTGCCAGCAGCAAAGCGCGGGACCGGCTCGAATTGACCATATATTTT. This translates into CASSKARDRLELTIYF.

The genes are TRBV10-3 and TRBJ1-4, with no clear D. Deletions cut 3 bases from V and 7 bases from J, with 6 bases between. Germline-derived CDR1 and CDR2 are ENHRY and SYGVKD. CDR3 length equals 12 residues. CDR3 protein: CAISEGSEKLFF. The CDR3 DNA follows: TGTGCCATCAGTGAAGGGAGTGAAAAACTGTTTTTT.

The CDR3 DNA sequence: TGTGCCAGCGCTGAAGCGGGGGCCGCAGATACGCAGTATTTT. It specifies CASAEAGAADTQYF. The gene calls are TRBV6-1 and TRBJ2-3; TRBD2 aligns across 8 bases. The germline V gene has CDR1 MNHNS and CDR2 SASEGT. With V trimmed by 8 bases and J by 4 bases, 8 bases remained unmatched. CDR3 length: 14 amino acids.

The chain has TRBV7-9 and TRBJ2-7; D unclear. V shed 4 bases and J shed 5 bases, with 6 bases lying between them. From germline, CDR1 is SEHNR and CDR2 FQNEAQ (reference sequence). This CDR3 is 11 amino acids long. In DNA form, the CDR3 reads TGTGCCAGCAGCTCCCAGAACGAGCAGTACTTC. It is translated as CASSSQNEQYF. The variable domain in full, with the rest retrieved from reference TRBV7-9 and TRBJ2-7, is DTGVSQNPRHKITKRGQNVTFRCDPISEHNRLYWYRQTLGQGPEFLTYFQNEAQLEKSRLLSDRFSAERPKGSFSTLEIQRTEQGDSAMYLCASSSQNEQYFGPGTRLTVT.

This rearrangement joins TRBV9 to TRBJ1-3, with 7 bases matching TRBD1. Looked up from germline, CDR1 is SGDLS and CDR2 is YYNGEE. The trim removed 4 bases at V and 4 bases at J, leaving 11 bases unmatched. This CDR3 spans 16 amino acids. The CDR3, as DNA: TGTGCCAGCAGCCTACAGACAGGGAGCCTGGGAAACACCATATATTTT. Translation: CASSLQTGSLGNTIYF.

This chain's CDR3 is CAWSRGLAGLTDTQYF. The CDR3 nucleotides read TGTGCCTGGAGTCGAGGACTAGCGGGGCTCACAGATACGCAGTATTTT. The rearrangement uses TRBV30 and TRBJ2-3; 12 bases line up with TRBD2. Per germline, CDR1 GTSNPN and CDR2 SVGIG (reference sequence). V gave up 2 bases and J gave up 2 bases; unmatched junction bases: 5. This CDR3 comprises 16 residues.

The chain recombines TRBV5-1 with TRBJ1-2, with 7 bases aligning to TRBD1. The V gene end was trimmed by 0 bases and the J gene end by 7 bases; junction bases not matched to a gene: 6. Germline lookup yields CDR1 SGHRS and CDR2 YFSETQ. The CDR3 runs 14 residues. CDR3 sequence reads: CASSLDGTVGGYTF. The CDR3 DNA reads as TGCGCCAGCAGCTTGGACGGGACAGTTGGTGGCTACACCTTC.

The chain couples TRBV5-1 to TRBJ2-1; TRBD2 agrees at 10 bases. CDR3 length: 16 residues. Germline CDR1 is SGHRS and CDR2 is YFSETQ. J lost 5 bases, V lost 1 base, and 6 bases had no gene match. Here the CDR3 DNA reads TGCGCCAGCAGCTTGACCGGGACTAGCGCTAACAATGAGCAGTTCTTC. Translated: CASSLTGTSANNEQFF.

CDR3 sequence reads: CASSFLTSGQGTGELFF. CDR3 sequence (DNA): TGCGCCAGCAGCTTCCTGACTAGCGGGCAAGGCACCGGGGAGCTGTTTTTT. The chain employs TRBV5-1 and TRBJ2-2; 10 positions match TRBD2. The V gene end was trimmed by 2 bases and the J gene end by 4 bases; junction bases not matched to a gene: 8. The CDR3 contains 17 residues. From germline, CDR1 is SGHRS and CDR2 YFSETQ.

This chain uses TRBV7-2 with TRBJ2-2, with 7 nucleotides matching TRBD1. The CDR3 covers 17 residues. Germline assignment: CDR1 SGHTA and CDR2 FQGNSA. The junction had 13 bases not matched to a gene; V was cut back by 2 bases and J by 7 bases. The CDR3 bases are TGTGCCAGCAGCTTATTCAATGGCAAGGGGGCGGGCGGGGAGCTGTTTTTT. Residues: CASSLFNGKGAGGELFF.

The V gene is TRBV30, the J gene TRBJ1-3; possible D gene TRBD1, 6 bases. The CDR3 runs 12 residues. V was shortened by 5 bases and J by 6 bases, with 11 bases between the two germline ends. The germline V gene has CDR1 GTSNPN and CDR2 SVGIG (reference sequence). The CDR3 region has the DNA TGTGCCTGGTGCAGGGGATCAAACACCATATATTTT. This translates into CAWCRGSNTIYF. Supplemented by reference TRBV30 and TRBJ1-3, the full variable domain reads SQTIHQWPATLVQPVGSPLSLECTVEGTSNPNLYWYRQAAGRGLQLLFYSVGIGQISSEVPQNLSASRPQDRQFILSSKKLLLSDSGFYLCAWCRGSNTIYFGEGSWLTVV.

The chain combines TRBV27 with TRBJ2-7; D is undetermined. Germline V CDR1 and CDR2: MNHEY, SMNVEV (reference sequence). Trimming cost V 2 bases and J 1 base, with 6 bases left between them. The CDR3 covers 13 residues. The CDR3 DNA is TGTGCCAGCAGTTTAACTGGTTCCTACGAGCAGTACTTC. Translation gives CASSLTGSYEQYF.

The chain joins TRBV2 to TRBJ2-1; 11 nucleotides line up with TRBD2. Trimming took 6 bases from V and 2 from J; bases not matched to a gene: 3. This CDR3 region has 15 residues. Germline CDR1 is SNHLY and CDR2 is FYNNEI. CDR3 in DNA: TGTGCCAGCAGAATTAGCGGGGGGGCCTACAATGAGCAGTTCTTC. Translated, it gives CASRISGGAYNEQFF.